This T cell receptor beta chain was identified during a study of blood T cell repertoires in COVID-19. For the study at large: Samples representing acute and convalescent COVID-19 were sourced from the United States, Italy and Spain. From T cells, B-cell-depleted T cells, or PBMCs came the material, which was cDNA or gDNA.

In the authors' workflow: Estimates of nucleated cell counts were drawn from the amplification of reference gene primers. Libraries were prepared by immunoSEQ multiplex PCR; TCRdb keeps only in-frame clonotypes and omits some of them. The V and J calls and clone size were taken over from that table, and D and trimming were inferred from the DNA. This sample has about 190,000 clones, with around four fifths found just once. V was pared by 3 bases and J by 5 bases, with 8 bases between. The CDR3 has 14 amino acids. Germline-derived CDR1 and CDR2 are SGHVS and FNYEAQ. The sample was peripheral blood. The genes are TRBV7-6 and TRBJ1-6; D remains unclear. The TCR sequence derives from a woman between 25 and 40 years old with acute or convalescent COVID-19. The CDR3 DNA follows: TGTGCCAGCAGCTTGAACGGAGATAATTCACCCCTCCACTTT. Its protein is CASSLNGDNSPLHF.